The 9 T cell receptor beta chains presented below share a single source sample, sequenced in a study of cytomegalovirus exposure and HLA in healthy donors. The PCR used 60 Vbeta and 13 Jbeta primers. Assay: immunoSEQ multiplex PCR; the TCRdb copy retains only in-frame clones and omits some. The sample lists 100,000 or so clones, 76% seen once, with roughly 4.8% in the top ten. Sequencing input: PBMCs. The receptors derive from a man under 40 in good health and CMV-seropositive.

This clone was detected a few times. The chain recombines TRBV27 with TRBJ1-5; TRBD1 might be the D (5 bases). CDR3 length equals 17 residues. The V end lost 4 bases, the J end lost 0 bases, and 16 bases lay between the germline ends. Germline V gene data show CDR1 as MNHEY and CDR2 as SMNVEV (reference sequence). The CDR3 here is CASSSHLTASSNQPQHF. As DNA, the CDR3 is TGTGCCAGCAGTTCGCATCTGACAGCCAGTAGCAATCAGCCCCAGCATTTT.

This clone was seen only a few times. DNA for the CDR3: TGTGCCAGCAGGCTCCCGGGACAGGGGGGCTACACCTTC. Translation: CASRLPGQGGYTF. The chain carries TRBV28 and TRBJ1-2; 10 nucleotides match TRBD1. The V segment lost 6 bases and the J segment 8 bases; nucleotides outside the gene matches: 6. From germline, CDR1 is MDHEN and CDR2 SYDVKM. The CDR3 runs 13 residues.

CDR3 sequence: CASSWTGVGSYEQYF. As DNA, the CDR3 is TGTGCCAGCAGTTGGACAGGGGTGGGCTCCTACGAGCAGTACTTC. The V call is TRBV5-6, the J call TRBJ2-7; 9 nucleotides align to TRBD1. Trimming at V came to 5 bases and at J to 0 bases, leaving 6 bases not matched to a gene. The CDR3 is 15 amino acids. In germline, CDR1 is SGHDT, CDR2 YYEEEE.

The chain employs TRBV27 and TRBJ1-1; D ambiguous. The CDR3 is made up of 11 amino acids. The V gene's germline CDR1 is MNHEY and CDR2 SMNVEV (reference sequence). Trimming left V 8 bases short and J 5 bases short, with 9 bases between. CDR3 sequence (DNA): TGTGCCAGCCGCGTCTGGACTGAAGCTTTCTTT. This encodes CASRVWTEAFF.

DNA of the CDR3: TGTGCCAGCAGCCTGCGGGGATCCTACAATGAGCAGTTCTTC. Its translation is CASSLRGSYNEQFF. The V gene is TRBV7-8, the J gene TRBJ2-1, with a possible D match to TRBD2 (6 bases). The CDR3 length is 14 residues. Germline V CDR1 and CDR2: SGHVS, FQNEAQ. Between the trimmed V and J ends, which lost 5 bases and 1 base, there was a span of 9 bases.

A few counts support this clone. The chain recombines TRBV7-9 with TRBJ1-2; possibly TRBD1 for D (6 bases). The germline V gene encodes CDR1 SEHNR and CDR2 FQNEAQ (reference sequence). The CDR3 length is 16 residues. Trimming took off 1 base at V and 0 bases at J, with 12 bases between the two ends. The CDR3, as DNA: TGTGCCAGCAGCTTAGACGGGACACAAACTAACTATGGCTACACCTTC. Amino acid sequence: CASSLDGTQTNYGYTF. The variable domain in full, with the rest retrieved from reference TRBV7-9 and TRBJ1-2, is DTGVSQNPRHKITKRGQNVTFRCDPISEHNRLYWYRQTLGQGPEFLTYFQNEAQLEKSRLLSDRFSAERPKGSFSTLEIQRTEQGDSAMYLCASSLDGTQTNYGYTFGSGTRLTVV.

This clone was observed a few times. This sequence joins TRBV19 and TRBJ2-3, with D perhaps matching TRBD2 (5 bases). V was pared by 6 bases and J by 0 bases, with 13 bases between. This CDR3 has 15 residues. The germline V gene has CDR1 LNHDA and CDR2 SQIVND (reference sequence). The CDR3 reads CASRTDYPSTDTQYF. CDR3 DNA sequence: TGTGCCAGTAGGACCGACTATCCAAGCACAGATACGCAGTATTTT.

The genes are TRBV5-1 and TRBJ1-2, with a possible D match to TRBD1 (6 bases). Trimming stripped 3 bases from V and 8 bases from J, with 23 bases between. CDR1 and CDR2 from the germline V gene are SGHRS and YFSETQ. CDR3 length: 16 residues. DNA of the CDR3: TGCGCCAGCAGCTCTTCTCCGGGACAAGTGGTCGGCGGCTACACCTTC. Amino acids: CASSSSPGQVVGGYTF.

The V and J genes are TRBV19 and TRBJ2-2; a possible D gene is TRBD2 (6 bases). Trimming left V 7 bases short and J 0 bases short, with 15 bases between. Looked up from germline, CDR1 is LNHDA and CDR2 is SQIVND (reference sequence). This CDR3 region has 16 residues. CDR3 protein: CASTSKREANTGELFF. The CDR3 DNA follows: TGTGCCAGTACCTCAAAGAGGGAGGCGAACACCGGGGAGCTGTTTTTT.